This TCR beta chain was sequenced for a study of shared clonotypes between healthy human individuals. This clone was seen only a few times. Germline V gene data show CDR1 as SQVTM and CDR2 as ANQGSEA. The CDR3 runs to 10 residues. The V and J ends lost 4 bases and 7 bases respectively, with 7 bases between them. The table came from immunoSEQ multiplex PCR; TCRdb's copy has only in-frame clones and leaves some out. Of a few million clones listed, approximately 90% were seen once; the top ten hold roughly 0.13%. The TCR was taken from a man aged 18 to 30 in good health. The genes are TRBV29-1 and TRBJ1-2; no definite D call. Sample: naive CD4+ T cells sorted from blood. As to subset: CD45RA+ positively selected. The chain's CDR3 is CSVGNSGYTF. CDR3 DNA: TGCAGCGTTGGAAACAGTGGCTACACCTTC.